Presented here are 18 T cell receptor beta chains from one specimen sequenced in a study of radiation and T cells in renal cell carcinoma. Only in-frame clones appear in the TCRdb table, and some are missing; sequencing was by immunoSEQ multiplex PCR. Of approximately 80,000 clones in the sample, approximately 90% were seen once. Time point specified: blood 4 weeks post-SBRT, at nephrectomy. Treatment specified: 15 Gy SBRT to primary tumor, nephrectomy 4 weeks later. Sample: blood, taken from a patient whose treatment included radiotherapy and nephrectomy. The receptors derive from a woman aged 70-85 years with renal cell carcinoma.

The CDR3 spells CAWSALRAETQYF. The CDR3 nucleotides are TGTGCCTGGAGCGCCTTAAGGGCCGAGACCCAGTACTTC. The gene calls are TRBV30 and TRBJ2-5; D is undetermined. This CDR3 region has 13 residues. Germline assignment: CDR1 GTSNPN and CDR2 SVGIG (reference sequence). V lost 3 bases and J lost 5, with 13 bases in between.

The chain uses TRBV10-3 and TRBJ2-7; 10 bases agree with TRBD1. Germline V CDR1 and CDR2: ENHRY, SYGVKD. The CDR3 covers 14 residues. V was clipped by 7 bases and J by 2 bases; unmatched bases: 5. This CDR3 reads CAITPGQGTYEQYF. The CDR3 region has the DNA TGTGCCATCACCCCGGGACAGGGGACCTACGAGCAGTACTTC.

The chain carries TRBV6-1 and TRBJ2-7; TRBD2 aligns across 9 bases. This CDR3 is 15 amino acids long. Germline assignment: CDR1 MNHNS and CDR2 SASEGT. V dropped 6 bases and J dropped 1; count of bases not matched to a gene: 7. This CDR3 reads CASSAGLASSYEQYF. The CDR3, as DNA: TGTGCCAGCAGCGCCGGACTAGCGTCTTCCTACGAGCAGTACTTC.

The chain is built from TRBV11-2 and TRBJ1-1; D is ambiguous. The CDR3 length is 15 residues. The germline V and J ends were trimmed by 3 bases and 1 base, with 12 bases remaining between them. Germline CDR1 and CDR2: SGHAT and FQNNGV. CDR3 coding DNA: TGTGCCAGCAGCTTTTCCCCCAAGGGGAACACTGAAGCTTTCTTT. It is translated as CASSFSPKGNTEAFF.

V is TRBV6-1 and J is TRBJ1-6; D is unresolved. The germline V and J ends were trimmed by 2 bases and 9 bases, with 11 bases remaining between them. CDR3 length: 14 residues. Germline loops: CDR1 MNHNS, CDR2 SASEGT. In nucleotides, the CDR3 is TGTGCCAGCAGTGAAAATAGGGCTGCTTCACCCCTCCACTTT. It translates to CASSENRAASPLHF.

The chain combines TRBV15 with TRBJ1-5, with TRBD1 matching over 8 bases. The junction had 0 bases not matched to a gene; V was cut back by 0 bases and J by 2 bases. Germline loops: CDR1 LNHNV, CDR2 YYDKDF (reference sequence). The CDR3 runs 15 residues. The CDR3 is CATSREGQGNQPQHF. CDR3 in DNA: TGTGCCACCAGCAGAGAGGGACAGGGCAATCAGCCCCAGCATTTT.

The DNA of the CDR3 is TGTGCCAGCAATATCGGGACAGGGTACGAGCAGTACTTC. It specifies CASNIGTGYEQYF. The rearrangement uses TRBV6-6 and TRBJ2-7; 9 positions match TRBD1. The CDR3 loop spans 13 amino acids. J was trimmed by 4 bases and V by 7 bases; bases with no gene match: 5. Germline loops: CDR1 MNHNY, CDR2 SVGAGI (reference sequence).

This clone has just a few counts. The chain recombines TRBV4-2 with TRBJ1-6; D is possibly TRBD1 (5 bases). There are 16 residues in the CDR3. Germline loops: CDR1 LGHNA, CDR2 YNFKEQ. Trimming shortened V by 1 base and J by 9 bases, and 16 bases separated the two germline ends. CDR3 amino acids: CASSQVWGHGGSPLHF. The CDR3 coding sequence is TGTGCCAGCAGCCAAGTCTGGGGCCACGGGGGTTCACCCCTCCACTTT.

The V gene is TRBV6-1, the J gene TRBJ1-5; 9 bases fit TRBD1. Looked up from germline, CDR1 is MNHNS and CDR2 is SASEGT. Germline trimming cut 10 bases from V and 7 bases from J; bases unmatched to any gene: 11. CDR3 length: 14 residues. The CDR3 coding sequence is TGTGCCATATCAAGAACAGGGGGCCAGCAGCCCCAGCATTTT. Residues: CAISRTGGQQPQHF.

V is TRBV28 and J is TRBJ1-2; TRBD1 matches 8 bases. The germline V gene has CDR1 MDHEN and CDR2 SYDVKM. CDR3 size: 15 residues. V was pared by 2 bases and J by 4 bases, with 6 bases of the junction left unmatched. CDR3 protein: CASSLADRASYGYTF. The CDR3 DNA follows: TGTGCCAGCAGTTTAGCGGACAGGGCTAGCTATGGCTACACCTTC.

The rearrangement joins TRBV27 to TRBJ2-7; D uncertain. Germline V gives CDR1 MNHEY, CDR2 SMNVEV (reference sequence). V was trimmed by 4 bases and J by 0 bases, leaving 10 bases between them. The CDR3 has 14 amino acids. The CDR3 region is CASSWSALSYEQYF. The CDR3 DNA reads as TGTGCCAGCAGTTGGTCTGCCCTCTCCTACGAGCAGTACTTC.

The rearrangement joins TRBV9 to TRBJ1-4; unclear D gene. Trimming removed 2 bases at V and 7 bases at J, with 12 bases between. Per the germline V gene, CDR1 is SGDLS and CDR2 is YYNGEE. The CDR3 has 14 amino acids. DNA for the CDR3: TGTGCCAGCAGCGTTGATGCGGGAGCTGAAAAACTGTTTTTT. Translation gives CASSVDAGAEKLFF.

The chain has TRBV5-4 and TRBJ1-4; 7 bases map to TRBD1. The CDR3 covers 15 residues. CDR1 is SGHNT, CDR2 YYREEE, per germline (reference sequence). With V trimmed by 4 bases and J by 7 bases, 10 bases remained unmatched. CDR3 in DNA: TGTGCCAGCAGCCTATCACAGGGGATAAGTGAAAAACTGTTTTTT. Protein product: CASSLSQGISEKLFF.

This clone was recorded once. V and J are TRBV7-2 and TRBJ2-5, with a weak D call TRBD1 (6 bases). The CDR3 is 12 residues long. The V gene lost 5 bases and the J gene lost 12 bases, with 16 bases spanning the gap. Germline V CDR1 and CDR2: SGHTA, FQGNSA. The CDR3 region is CASSPGDTLKYF. The CDR3 DNA reads TGTGCCAGCAGCCCCGGGGACACCCTAAAGTACTTC.

This sequence joins TRBV28 and TRBJ1-3, with D possibly TRBD1 on 6 matching bases. The ends were cut back, 3 bases at V and 4 bases at J, with 10 bases in the middle. Germline V CDR1 and CDR2: MDHEN, SYDVKM. The CDR3 totals 14 residues. The CDR3 loop is CASSFGGPGNTIYF. The CDR3 nucleotides are TGTGCCAGCAGTTTCGGGGGGCCCGGAAACACCATATATTTT.

The CDR3 nucleotides read TGTGCCAGTAGTATAGGACAGGGCGGCGGCTACACCTTC. This encodes CASSIGQGGGYTF. The chain carries TRBV19 and TRBJ1-2; 7 bases are shared with TRBD1. The germline V gene encodes CDR1 LNHDA and CDR2 SQIVND (reference sequence). J lost 8 bases, V lost 1 base, and 4 bases had no gene match. The CDR3 runs 13 residues.

The count of this clone is one. The CDR3 coding sequence is TGCGCCAGCGCCCCCCTTGGGGGCCGGACCTCTAGCACAGATACGCAGTATTTT. It is translated as CASAPLGGRTSSTDTQYF. The chain carries TRBV5-1 and TRBJ2-3; D perhaps matches TRBD1 (6 bases). V shed 7 bases and J shed 0 bases, with 24 bases lying between them. The CDR3 consists of 18 residues. Per germline, CDR1 SGHRS and CDR2 YFSETQ.

This sequence joins TRBV18 and TRBJ2-3; tentatively, D is TRBD2 (6 bases). Per the germline V gene, CDR1 is KGHSH and CDR2 is LQKENI. V dropped 8 bases and J dropped 4 bases, with 16 bases sitting between them. The CDR3 contains 14 residues. The CDR3 is CASTTGGGADTQYF. The CDR3 DNA follows: TGTGCCAGCACGACCGGGGGAGGTGCAGATACGCAGTATTTT. Supplemented by reference TRBV18 and TRBJ2-3, the full variable domain reads NAGVMQNPRHLVRRRGQEARLRCSPMKGHSHVYWYRQLPEEGLKFMVYLQKENIIDESGMPKERFSAEFPKEGPSILRIQQVVRGDSAAYFCASTTGGGADTQYFGPGTRLTVL.